The 14 T cell receptor beta chains below all came from one sample that was sequenced in a study of T cells in Graves' hyperthyroidism and ophthalmopathy. Amplification of TCR beta CDR3 regions used RNA as the template. Initially, a first-round RT-PCR of the TCR CDR3 employed the HTBI primer set. MiXCR, applied by TCRdb to the multiplex PCR reads, yields one record per CDR3 protein. The profile shows approximately 200,000 distinct CDR3 sequences, 15% to 20% of them singletons. The sample comprised blood. Every receptor here comes from a man aged 35-49 years with Graves' hyperthyroidism.

Comment on this clonotype: Being one base from a much bigger clone, this may be a read error. The V call is TRBV5-1, the J call TRBJ2-7, with D perhaps matching TRBD2 (7 bases). The CDR3 sequence is 15 residues long. CDR1 SGHRS and CDR2 YFSETQ come from the germline V gene. Written as DNA, the CDR3 is TGCGCCGGCAGCTTGACCGGGGAGGGGGCCTACGAGCAGTACTTC. Its protein is CAGSLTGEGAYEQYF.

This clonotype was recorded at least ten times. The chain recombines TRBV28 with TRBJ1-2; 7 bases fit TRBD1. Trimming at V came to 7 bases and at J to 8 bases, leaving 10 bases not matched to a gene. Germline-derived CDR1 and CDR2 are MDHEN and SYDVKM. The CDR3 contains 13 residues. CDR3 protein: CASNLGGAGGYTF. The CDR3 bases are TGTGCCAGCAATCTAGGGGGCGCTGGGGGCTACACCTTC.

This clonotype has a count of ten or more. The V and J genes are TRBV2 and TRBJ1-1, with D perhaps matching TRBD1 (5 bases). This CDR3 region has 16 residues. Trimming stripped 5 bases from V and 0 bases from J, with 16 bases between. Germline CDR1 reads SNHLY; CDR2 reads FYNNEI. This chain's CDR3 is CASSPGRGLMNTEAFF. As DNA, the CDR3 is TGTGCCAGCAGTCCGGGACGGGGCCTCATGAACACTGAAGCTTTCTTT.

This clonotype came up a few times. The rearrangement links TRBV30 to TRBJ2-7, with 9 positions matching TRBD1. The ends lost 3 bases at V and 2 bases at J; junction bases unmatched: 11. CDR3 size: 16 residues. Germline-derived CDR1 and CDR2 are GTSNPN and SVGIG (reference sequence). The CDR3 protein is CAWRETGTGTPYEQYF. The CDR3 nucleotides are TGTGCCTGGAGAGAAACCGGGACAGGGACTCCCTACGAGCAGTACTTC.

This clonotype was counted many times. The rearrangement links TRBV11-2 to TRBJ2-3; a weak D match, TRBD1 (5 bases). V was trimmed by 4 bases and J by 5 bases, leaving 10 bases between them. The CDR3 has 13 amino acids. The V gene's germline CDR1 is SGHAT and CDR2 FQNNGV. In DNA, the CDR3 is TGTGCCAGCAGCTACACCACAGGAGATACGCAGTATTTT. Translation gives CASSYTTGDTQYF.

This clonotype appeared many times. This chain connects TRBV7-9 to TRBJ1-2, with D possibly TRBD1 on 6 matching bases. Looked up from germline, CDR1 is SEHNR and CDR2 is FQNEAQ (reference sequence). Trimming took off 5 bases at V and 3 bases at J, with 13 bases between the two ends. There are 14 residues in the CDR3. The CDR3 here is CASSLRDNYYGYTF. As DNA, the CDR3 is TGTGCCAGCAGCCTCCGGGACAACTACTATGGCTACACCTTC. Variable domain in full (rest from reference TRBV7-9 and TRBJ1-2): DTGVSQNPRHKITKRGQNVTFRCDPISEHNRLYWYRQTLGQGPEFLTYFQNEAQLEKSRLLSDRFSAERPKGSFSTLEIQRTEQGDSAMYLCASSLRDNYYGYTFGSGTRLTVV.

The CDR3 region is CSAVWGQVGNEQFF. The CDR3 DNA reads TGCAGTGCTGTCTGGGGACAGGTTGGCAATGAGCAGTTCTTC. This chain links TRBV20-1 with TRBJ2-1, with 8 bases aligning to TRBD1. Germline V gene data show CDR1 as DFQATT and CDR2 as SNEGSKA (reference sequence). The CDR3 consists of 14 residues. Trimming at V came to 5 bases and at J to 6 bases, leaving 9 bases not matched to a gene.

This clonotype was seen at least ten times. Relative to the germline gene, one junction end is altered; a read error may explain this. CDR3 nucleotides: TGTGCTAGCAGCTTAGGGGGGCCGGGGGCACCGGAGACCCAGTACTTC. Protein product: CASSLGGPGAPETQYF. The chain employs TRBV7-7 and TRBJ2-5, with D possibly being TRBD1 or TRBD2 (6 bases each). The CDR3 runs to 16 residues. From germline, CDR1 is SSHAT and CDR2 FNYEAQ (reference sequence).

This clonotype showed up just a few times. This rearrangement joins TRBV5-4 to TRBJ1-2, with D tentatively TRBD1 (5 bases). Trimming removed 0 bases at V and 7 bases at J, with 13 bases between. Per germline, CDR1 SGHNT and CDR2 YYREEE (reference sequence). This CDR3 contains 14 residues. CDR3 in amino acids: CASSLVGDFSGYTF. The CDR3 DNA follows: TGTGCCAGCAGCTTGGTGGGGGATTTTAGTGGCTACACCTTC. The full variable domain, in which reference TRBV5-4 and TRBJ1-2 provide the parts outside the CDR3, is ETGVTQSPTHLIKTRGQQVTLRCSSQSGHNTVSWYQQALGQGPQFIFQYYREEENGRGNFPPRFSGLQFPNYSSELNVNALELDDSALYLCASSLVGDFSGYTFGSGTRLTVV.

This clonotype has at least ten counts. The rearrangement uses TRBV15 and TRBJ1-5; no clear D gene. This CDR3 contains 15 residues. Trimming stripped 3 bases from V and 7 bases from J, with 16 bases between. Germline V gives CDR1 LNHNV, CDR2 YYDKDF (reference sequence). DNA of the CDR3: TGTGCCACCAGCAGCCGTCCGAGTAGAACCCAGCCCCAGCATTTT. Its protein is CATSSRPSRTQPQHF.

The chain carries TRBV7-2 and TRBJ2-1; D gene uncertain. V was cut by 5 bases and J by 6 bases, with 17 bases left in between. The germline V gene has CDR1 SGHTA and CDR2 FQGNSA. The CDR3 sequence is 15 residues long. CDR3 nucleotide sequence: TGTGCCAGCAGCGCCGCAGGTCCAACCCCCAATGAGCAGTTCTTC. Translating it yields CASSAAGPTPNEQFF. The whole variable domain, filled in from reference TRBV7-2 and TRBJ2-1, reads GAGVSQSPSNKVTEKGKDVELRCDPISGHTALYWYRQSLGQGLEFLIYFQGNSAPDKSGLPSDRFSAERTGGSVSTLTIQRTQQEDSAVYLCASSAAGPTPNEQFFGPGTRLTVL.

The chain couples TRBV24-1 to TRBJ2-5, with D tentatively TRBD2 (5 bases). The CDR3 has 12 residues. V lost 3 bases and J lost 4, with 5 bases in between. Germline V gene sequence: CDR1 KGHDR, CDR2 SFDVKD. The DNA of the CDR3 is TGTGCCACCAGTGATGGGAGAGAGACCCAGTACTTC. Its translation is CATSDGRETQYF.

In this sample, this clonotype turned up a few times. V usage is TRBV7-2 and J usage is TRBJ2-7, with a tentative D call TRBD1 (7 bases). Trimming cost V 5 bases and J 3 bases, with 17 bases left between them. The germline gives CDR1 SGHTA, CDR2 FQGNSA. The CDR3 totals 15 residues. The CDR3 DNA follows: TGTGCCAGCAGCCCCTCCCGGGGGACAGTCTACGAGCAGTACTTC. Translated, it gives CASSPSRGTVYEQYF.

The chain links TRBV7-3 to TRBJ1-2; 7 nucleotides agree with TRBD1. The ends lost 6 bases at V and 0 bases at J; junction bases unmatched: 10. The CDR3 extends over 16 amino acids. CDR1 is SGHTA, CDR2 FQGTGA, per germline. CDR3 sequence reads: CASRMRGQPANYGYTF. CDR3 sequence (DNA): TGTGCCAGCAGAATGAGGGGGCAGCCAGCTAACTATGGCTACACCTTC.